One sample yielded the 2 T cell receptor beta chains listed below, sequenced in a study of read filtering for tumor transcriptome and immune sequencing. From 350 to 500 ng of RNA, a library with molecular barcoded alpha/delta and beta/gamma adaptors was made. MiXCR, run by TCRdb on the reads, gives a single entry per CDR3 protein. The sample lists some 22,000 distinct CDR3 sequences, around a fifth seen once, with 17% in the top ten. The sequenced sample consisted of a population of CD138-negative cells sorted from bone marrow. The receptor source for this set is a donor over 35 with multiple myeloma.

This clonotype counts as medium-sized. This chain joins TRBV7-3 and TRBJ2-1; 14 positions match TRBD2. Losses at the gene ends were 5 bases for V and 2 bases for J; bases not matched to a gene: 8. The CDR3 spans 18 residues. Germline CDR1 and CDR2: SGHTA and FQGTGA. In DNA form, the CDR3 reads TGTGCCAGCAGCCGACTAGCGGGAGGGCTAGGACCCTACAATGAGCAGTTCTTC. Amino acids: CASSRLAGGLGPYNEQFF.

V gene TRBV5-1 combines with J gene TRBJ2-3; D may match TRBD1 or TRBD2 (5 bases each). This CDR3 is built from 13 residues. Germline V gives CDR1 SGHRS, CDR2 YFSETQ. Trimming took off 4 bases at V and 4 bases at J, with 10 bases between the two ends. This CDR3 reads CASSRGDPDTQYF. CDR3 bases: TGCGCCAGCAGCCGGGGCGACCCAGATACGCAGTATTTT.